Listed below are T cell receptor beta chains from one sample, sequenced in a study of control samples from healthy donors and cancer patients. Repertoires were generated with immunoSEQ multiplex PCR, while TCRdb's copy carries only in-frame clones and drops some. The table lists around 250,000 clones, over 75% of them singletons. Sequenced: PBMCs. The source of these receptors is a woman aged 60 to 75 with lung cancer. Both conserved end residues are part of each CDR3. Fields, in order: CDR3 protein, CDR3 DNA, D gene, V gene, clone size, J gene. The D gene is left open where the match is weak. The size entry is marked missing in some rows and otherwise reads once, few, many or a size class.

CDR3: CASSLARDRVYEQYF
DNA: TGTGCCAGCAGCTTAGCCCGGGACAGGGTATACGAGCAGTACTTC
D: TRBD1
V: TRBV7-9
size: -
J: TRBJ2-7

CDR3: CASSPDDRIRGYTF
DNA: TGTGCCAGCAGCCCCGACGACAGGATACGTGGCTACACCTTC
D: -
V: TRBV7-9
size: -
J: TRBJ1-2

CDR3: CATYEGGGYTF
DNA: TGTGCCACGTACGAGGGCGGAGGCTACACCTTC
D: -
V: TRBV6-5
size: -
J: TRBJ1-2

CDR3: CASSVGPIGNGEKLFF
DNA: TGTGCCAGCAGCGTAGGACCAATCGGCAACGGTGAAAAACTGTTTTTT
D: -
V: TRBV9
size: once
J: TRBJ1-4

CDR3: CASRRDSTDTQYF
DNA: TGCGCCAGCAGAAGGGACAGCACAGATACGCAGTATTTT
D: -
V: TRBV5-1
size: -
J: TRBJ2-3

CDR3: CASSLAGLAGTDTQYF
DNA: TGCGCCAGCAGCTTGGCCGGACTAGCGGGCACAGATACGCAGTATTTT
D: TRBD2
V: TRBV5-1
size: -
J: TRBJ2-3

CDR3: CASSLGTGSGNEQFF
DNA: TGTGCCAGCAGCTTAGGGACAGGGTCTGGGAATGAGCAGTTCTTC
D: TRBD1
V: TRBV11-3
size: -
J: TRBJ2-1

CDR3: CATWNRANTGELFF
DNA: TGTGCCACGTGGAACAGGGCAAACACCGGGGAGCTGTTTTTT
D: -
V: TRBV19
size: -
J: TRBJ2-2

CDR3: CASSTGLPRETDTQYF
DNA: TGTGCCAGCAGTACTGGACTCCCCAGAGAAACAGATACGCAGTATTTT
D: -
V: TRBV2
size: -
J: TRBJ2-3

CDR3: CSVVTDSSYNEQFF
DNA: TGCAGCGTCGTGACGGATAGCTCCTACAATGAGCAGTTCTTC
D: -
V: TRBV29-1
size: few
J: TRBJ2-1

CDR3: CASSLMLAASPDNEQFF
DNA: TGTGCCAGCAGCTTGATGCTAGCGGCTTCGCCTGACAATGAGCAGTTCTTC
D: TRBD2
V: TRBV5-4
size: -
J: TRBJ2-1

CDR3: CASSPTSGLNTGELFF
DNA: TGTGCCAGCTCACCTACTAGCGGACTGAACACCGGGGAGCTGTTTTTT
D: TRBD2
V: TRBV18
size: few
J: TRBJ2-2

CDR3: CASSPRQGTTGELFF
DNA: TGTGCCAGCAGCCCCCGACAGGGGACCACCGGGGAGCTGTTTTTT
D: TRBD1
V: TRBV5-4
size: -
J: TRBJ2-2

CDR3: CATSQGYGYTF
DNA: TGTGCCACCAGTCAGGGCTATGGCTACACCTTC
D: -
V: TRBV15
size: -
J: TRBJ1-2

CDR3: CASSYVGQGDTEAFF
DNA: TGTGCCAGCAGTTACGTTGGGCAGGGCGACACTGAAGCTTTCTTT
D: -
V: TRBV6-5
size: -
J: TRBJ1-1

CDR3: CASSEAGEDTEAFF
DNA: TGTGCCAGCAGTGAAGCGGGGGAGGACACTGAAGCTTTCTTT
D: -
V: TRBV6-1
size: -
J: TRBJ1-1

CDR3: CASSYTGTGSGYTF
DNA: TGTGCCAGCAGTTATACCGGGACAGGGTCGGGCTACACCTTC
D: TRBD1
V: TRBV6-5
size: -
J: TRBJ1-2

CDR3: CASSPMGQTNTEAFF
DNA: TGTGCCAGCAGCCCAATGGGACAGACGAACACTGAAGCTTTCTTT
D: TRBD1
V: TRBV5-4
size: -
J: TRBJ1-1

CDR3: CAISEKAGGREQYF
DNA: TGTGCCATCAGTGAAAAAGCGGGGGGGCGAGAGCAGTACTTC
D: TRBD2
V: TRBV10-3
size: few
J: TRBJ2-7

CDR3: CASTNNLNTEAFF
DNA: TGTGCCAGCACCAACAACCTGAACACTGAAGCTTTCTTT
D: -
V: TRBV6-5
size: -
J: TRBJ1-1

CDR3: CASSDSPEGEKLFF
DNA: TGCGCCAGCAGTGACAGCCCCGAGGGTGAAAAACTGTTTTTT
D: -
V: TRBV10-1
size: -
J: TRBJ1-4

CDR3: CASRQNTDTQYF
DNA: TGTGCCAGCAGACAAAACACAGATACGCAGTATTTT
D: -
V: TRBV7-2
size: -
J: TRBJ2-3

CDR3: CASRQTNTGELFF
DNA: TGTGCCAGCAGACAGACCAACACCGGGGAGCTGTTTTTT
D: -
V: TRBV5-4
size: -
J: TRBJ2-2

CDR3: CASSHRDSNTGELFF
DNA: TGTGCCAGCAGCCACCGGGACTCAAACACCGGGGAGCTGTTTTTT
D: -
V: TRBV21-1
size: once
J: TRBJ2-2

CDR3: CASSLDREEKLFF
DNA: TGTGCCAGCAGCTTGGACCGGGAAGAAAAACTGTTTTTT
D: -
V: TRBV5-4
size: -
J: TRBJ1-4

CDR3: CASSATGGLSGYTF
DNA: TGTGCCAGCAGCGCGACAGGGGGGCTCTCTGGCTACACCTTC
D: TRBD1
V: TRBV5-6
size: -
J: TRBJ1-2

CDR3: CASSQGSGLISYEQYF
DNA: TGTGCCAGTAGCCAAGGGTCAGGGCTTATATCCTACGAGCAGTACTTC
D: -
V: TRBV19
size: -
J: TRBJ2-7

CDR3: CASSPGQGNQPQHF
DNA: TGTGCCAGCAGCCCGGGACAGGGGAATCAGCCCCAGCATTTT
D: TRBD1
V: TRBV7-9
size: -
J: TRBJ1-5

CDR3: CASSVRASGRTDTQYF
DNA: TGTGCCAGCAGCGTTAGGGCTAGCGGGAGGACAGATACGCAGTATTTT
D: TRBD2
V: TRBV7-8
size: -
J: TRBJ2-3

CDR3: CASSSAGAGNEKLFF
DNA: TGCGCCAGCAGCTCCGCAGGGGCGGGTAATGAAAAACTGTTTTTT
D: -
V: TRBV5-1
size: -
J: TRBJ1-4

CDR3: CAWGLLGTLQQFF
DNA: TGTGCCTGGGGCCTCCTCGGGACGCTTCAGCAGTTCTTC
D: -
V: TRBV30
size: few
J: TRBJ2-1

CDR3: CASSIEQGLGEQYF
DNA: TGTGCCAGCAGTATAGAACAGGGGCTGGGCGAGCAGTACTTC
D: TRBD1
V: TRBV6-5
size: -
J: TRBJ2-7

CDR3: CASDPTGDLQETQYF
DNA: TGTGCCAGCGATCCGACAGGGGACCTCCAAGAGACCCAGTACTTC
D: TRBD1
V: TRBV19
size: -
J: TRBJ2-5

CDR3: CASSGTGRTDEKLFF
DNA: TGTGCCAGCAGCGGTACAGGACGGACCGATGAAAAACTGTTTTTT
D: -
V: TRBV9
size: -
J: TRBJ1-4

CDR3: CASGSSNQPQHF
DNA: TGTGCCAGCGGCAGCTCCAATCAGCCCCAGCATTTT
D: -
V: TRBV9
size: once
J: TRBJ1-5

CDR3: CASSLVGENTEAFF
DNA: TGCGCCAGCAGCTTGGTAGGGGAAAACACTGAAGCTTTCTTT
D: -
V: TRBV5-1
size: -
J: TRBJ1-1

CDR3: CASSAQGGGELFF
DNA: TGCGCCAGCAGTGCGCAGGGAGGCGGGGAGCTGTTTTTT
D: -
V: TRBV10-2
size: few
J: TRBJ2-2

CDR3: CASTLMTGPGEQFF
DNA: TGTGCCAGCACCCTAATGACCGGCCCCGGAGAGCAGTTCTTC
D: -
V: TRBV5-8
size: few
J: TRBJ2-1

CDR3: CAYRYSYNEQFF
DNA: TGTGCCTACAGGTACTCCTACAATGAGCAGTTCTTC
D: -
V: TRBV30
size: -
J: TRBJ2-1

CDR3: CASSVSKLAGTDTQYF
DNA: TGCGCCAGCAGCGTGAGCAAACTAGCGGGCACAGATACGCAGTATTTT
D: TRBD2
V: TRBV5-1
size: -
J: TRBJ2-3

CDR3: CASSLVVTGSYEQYF
DNA: TGCGCCAGCAGCTTGGTAGTAACAGGGAGTTACGAGCAGTACTTC
D: -
V: TRBV5-1
size: -
J: TRBJ2-7

CDR3: CASSPAGWMFF
DNA: TGTGCCAGCTCACCGGCCGGGTGGATGTTCTTC
D: -
V: TRBV18
size: -
J: TRBJ2-1

CDR3: CASSLLASYNSPLHF
DNA: TGCGCCAGCAGCCTTCTAGCCTCCTATAATTCACCCCTCCACTTT
D: -
V: TRBV4-1
size: -
J: TRBJ1-6